These T cell receptor beta chains were read from a single sample in a study of blood T cell repertoires in COVID-19. Data came from immunoSEQ multiplex PCR; TCRdb stores just in-frame clones and leaves some out. The table has almost 90,000 clones, 90% seen once; the top ten hold 5.5% to 8%. Sequenced sample: peripheral blood. The receptors come from a man between 18 and 35 years old with COVID-19, enrolled during active disease. CDR3s include the opening cysteine and the closing phenylalanine or tryptophan. A D gene is named only where the DNA matches it firmly. The size entry is marked missing in some rows and otherwise reads once, few, many or a size class.

CDR3: CASSQGGREKLFF; DNA: TGTGCCAGCAGCCAAGGGGGCAGAGAAAAACTGTTTTTT; size: NA; V: TRBV4-2; J: TRBJ1-4; D: NA
CDR3: CASSLVPGQGNQPQHF; DNA: TGCGCCAGCAGCTTAGTACCTGGACAGGGTAATCAGCCCCAGCATTTT; size: NA; V: TRBV5-1; J: TRBJ1-5; D: TRBD1
CDR3: CASSNSQNYGYTF; DNA: TGTGCCAGCAGCAACTCACAGAACTATGGCTACACCTTC; size: NA; V: TRBV6-2/TRBV6-3; J: TRBJ1-2; D: NA
CDR3: CASSLAASGVTGLFF; DNA: TGTGCCAGCAGCTTAGCGGCTAGCGGGGTGACGGGGCTGTTTTTT; size: NA; V: TRBV11-2; J: TRBJ2-2; D: TRBD2
CDR3: CASTVAGQANYGYTF; DNA: TGTGCCAGCACTGTGGCAGGTCAGGCGAACTATGGCTACACCTTC; size: NA; V: TRBV2; J: TRBJ1-2; D: NA
CDR3: CASSVLTGSHEQYF; DNA: TGTGCCAGCAGCGTATTAACAGGGAGCCACGAGCAGTACTTC; size: NA; V: TRBV7-6; J: TRBJ2-7; D: NA
CDR3: CASSPFKSSPLHF; DNA: TGTGCCAGCAGTCCCTTCAAGAGTTCACCCCTCCACTTT; size: NA; V: TRBV6-2/TRBV6-3; J: TRBJ1-6; D: NA
CDR3: CASSLALAGGNEQYF; DNA: TGTGCCAGCAGCTTAGCGCTAGCGGGAGGCAACGAGCAGTACTTC; size: NA; V: TRBV7-6; J: TRBJ2-7; D: TRBD2
CDR3: CASSYRDRGGETQYF; DNA: TGTGCCAGCAGCTACCGGGACAGGGGAGGTGAGACCCAGTACTTC; size: NA; V: TRBV11-1; J: TRBJ2-5; D: TRBD1
CDR3: CASSQGQQETQYF; DNA: TGTGCCAGCTCCCAGGGACAGCAAGAGACCCAGTACTTC; size: once; V: TRBV18; J: TRBJ2-5; D: TRBD1
CDR3: CASSRGGGPDQPQHF; DNA: TGTGCCAGCAGTCGGGGCGGGGGGCCGGATCAGCCCCAGCATTTT; size: few; V: TRBV6-6; J: TRBJ1-5; D: NA
CDR3: CAFGHDLFGGELFF; DNA: TGTGCCTTCGGACACGACCTTTTTGGCGGGGAGCTGTTTTTT; size: NA; V: TRBV30; J: TRBJ2-2; D: NA
CDR3: CASSGQGRGVGKDGYTF; DNA: TGTGCCAGCAGTGGACAGGGGAGGGGAGTCGGGAAGGATGGCTACACCTTC; size: few; V: TRBV6-2/TRBV6-3; J: TRBJ1-2; D: TRBD1
CDR3: CASLAGSTGELFF; DNA: TGTGCCAGCTTAGCGGGAAGCACCGGGGAGCTGTTTTTT; size: once; V: TRBV2; J: TRBJ2-2; D: TRBD2
CDR3: CASSLDAGQEKLLF; DNA: TGCGCCAGCAGCTTGGATGCAGGTCAGGAAAAACTGCTTTTT; size: NA; V: TRBV5-1; J: TRBJ1-4; D: NA
CDR3: CASSELDRVRNEQFF; DNA: TGTGCCAGCAGTGAACTCGACAGGGTTAGGAATGAGCAGTTCTTC; size: NA; V: TRBV25-1; J: TRBJ2-1; D: TRBD1
CDR3: CASTPAGPPNTIYF; DNA: TGTGCCAGCACACCCGCGGGCCCTCCAAACACCATATATTTT; size: NA; V: TRBV28; J: TRBJ1-3; D: NA
CDR3: CASSPGTSGSYEQYF; DNA: TGTGCCAGCAGTCCCGGGACTAGCGGGAGTTACGAGCAGTACTTC; size: NA; V: TRBV27; J: TRBJ2-7; D: TRBD2
CDR3: CASSPGLAGRIETQYF; DNA: TGTGCCAGCAGCCCGGGACTAGCGGGCAGGATAGAGACCCAGTACTTC; size: NA; V: TRBV5-8; J: TRBJ2-5; D: TRBD2
CDR3: CASSSQTGGSYNEQFF; DNA: TGTGCCAGCAGCTCCCAGACAGGGGGCTCCTACAATGAGCAGTTCTTC; size: NA; V: TRBV9; J: TRBJ2-1; D: TRBD1
CDR3: CASSRRAYEQYF; DNA: TGTGCCAGCAGCCGAAGAGCCTACGAGCAGTACTTC; size: NA; V: TRBV7-9; J: TRBJ2-7; D: NA
CDR3: CASSHVRTNEQYF; DNA: TGTGCCAGCAGCCATGTAAGGACTAACGAGCAGTACTTC; size: NA; V: TRBV4-2; J: TRBJ2-7; D: NA
CDR3: CASSPEANSPLHF; DNA: TGTGCCAGCAGCCCGGAGGCCAATTCACCCCTCCACTTT; size: few; V: TRBV5-5; J: TRBJ1-6; D: NA
CDR3: CASSHPLDSRQETQYF; DNA: TGCGCCAGCAGCCATCCATTGGACAGTCGACAAGAGACCCAGTACTTC; size: NA; V: TRBV4-1; J: TRBJ2-5; D: NA
CDR3: CASSQGRTGTYEQYF; DNA: TGCGCCAGCAGCCAGGGTAGGACAGGGACCTACGAGCAGTACTTC; size: NA; V: TRBV4-3; J: TRBJ2-7; D: TRBD1
CDR3: CASSPLGTDIYGYTF; DNA: TGTGCCAGCTCACCCCTCGGGACAGACATATATGGCTACACCTTC; size: few; V: TRBV18; J: TRBJ1-2; D: TRBD1
CDR3: CASSFYFGQGAQPQHF; DNA: TGTGCCAGCAGTTTCTATTTCGGACAGGGGGCTCAGCCCCAGCATTTT; size: NA; V: TRBV28; J: TRBJ1-5; D: TRBD1
CDR3: CASSGPRTGQGNYGYTF; DNA: TGTGCCAGTAGTGGGCCTCGGACAGGGCAAGGGAACTATGGCTACACCTTC; size: NA; V: TRBV19; J: TRBJ1-2; D: TRBD1
CDR3: CATRPNPSGAGYEQYF; DNA: TGTGCCACTAGACCCAATCCTAGCGGAGCGGGCTACGAGCAGTACTTC; size: NA; V: TRBV19; J: TRBJ2-7; D: TRBD2
CDR3: CASSKGQGRETQYF; DNA: TGTGCCAGTAGTAAGGGACAGGGACGGGAGACCCAGTACTTC; size: NA; V: TRBV19; J: TRBJ2-5; D: TRBD1
CDR3: CASSYSGGDTEAFF; DNA: TGTGCCAGCAGTTACTCGGGGGGAGACACTGAAGCTTTCTTT; size: NA; V: TRBV6-2/TRBV6-3; J: TRBJ1-1; D: NA
CDR3: CAISEAGGVYEQYF; DNA: TGTGCCATCAGTGAGGCGGGAGGGGTGTACGAGCAGTACTTC; size: NA; V: TRBV10-3; J: TRBJ2-7; D: TRBD2
CDR3: CASGAGQGYSPLHF; DNA: TGCGCCAGCGGAGCGGGACAGGGATACTCACCCCTCCACTTT; size: NA; V: TRBV10-2; J: TRBJ1-6; D: TRBD1
CDR3: CASSLRASGRSGKQFF; DNA: TGTGCCAGCAGCTTGAGAGCTAGCGGGAGGTCAGGGAAGCAGTTCTTC; size: NA; V: TRBV5-4; J: TRBJ2-1; D: TRBD2
CDR3: CAWNNRDSYEQYF; DNA: TGTGCCTGGAATAACAGGGACTCCTACGAGCAGTACTTC; size: once; V: TRBV30; J: TRBJ2-7; D: NA